The 32 T cell receptor beta chains given below trace back to one sample, sequenced in a study of blood T cell repertoires in COVID-19 (dated by TCRdb to 2020 to 2022). Library preparation used the immunoSEQ multiplex PCR assay. Drawn from immuneACCESS, this table holds only the in-frame rearrangements with V and J called that TCRdb kept. Clones are partly lost; checked studies trace under half to an unresolved V gene and leave the rest unexplained. The table for this sample lists about 110,000 clones; around 83% of them were counted only once. The ten top clones hold 7.9% of the sample. The sample comprised peripheral blood. Receptor source: an elderly woman with active or convalescent COVID-19.

This sequence joins TRBV10-1 and TRBJ2-7; TRBD1 matches 8 bases. CDR3 length: 13 residues. J was trimmed by 4 bases and V by 4 bases; bases with no gene match: 3. The germline gives CDR1 WNHNN, CDR2 SYGVQD (reference sequence). The CDR3 DNA reads as TGCGCCAGCAGTGGAACAGGGGGTTACGAGCAGTACTTC. It yields the protein CASSGTGGYEQYF.

The chain employs TRBV28 and TRBJ1-4; TRBD1 is a possible D gene (6 bases). The CDR3 sequence is 15 residues long. CDR1 and CDR2 (germline): MDHEN, SYDVKM. V shed 5 bases and J shed 10 bases, with 20 bases lying between them. CDR3 amino acids: CASSTPGGAEGKLFF. The CDR3 bases are TGTGCCAGCAGTACCCCGGGGGGCGCGGAGGGAAAACTGTTTTTT.

This clone was picked up one time. The CDR3 sequence: CASATQGDTEAFF. The CDR3 DNA reads TGCGCCAGCGCTACTCAGGGGGACACTGAAGCTTTCTTT. The J gene is TRBJ1-1, the V gene TRBV5-1; 7 positions match TRBD1. Germline V gene sequence: CDR1 SGHRS, CDR2 YFSETQ. This CDR3 region has 13 residues. V was pared by 7 bases and J by 3 bases, with 6 bases of the junction left unmatched.

The chain has TRBV6-5 and TRBJ2-1; D possibly corresponds to TRBD1 (6 bases). Germline CDR1 and CDR2: MNHEY and SVGAGI. V lost 7 bases and J 2 bases, leaving 12 bases between the germline ends. The CDR3 loop spans 14 amino acids. The DNA for the CDR3 is TGTGCCAGCACACAGGGTATGCCCTACAATGAGCAGTTCTTC. It translates to CASTQGMPYNEQFF.

The rearrangement uses TRBV21-1 and TRBJ2-2; the D segment call TRBD1 is taken from the table without a DNA check. TRBV21-1 is termed a pseudogene. There are 19 residues in the CDR3. CDR3 in amino acids: CASSKGFDNFDANTGELFF. In DNA form, the CDR3 reads TGTGCCAGCAGCAAAGGTTTTGACAATTTCGACGCGAACACCGGGGAGCTGTTTTTT.

This clone appeared a single time. This chain joins TRBV2 and TRBJ2-5; 10 bases match TRBD2. Unmatched junction bases numbered 7, after V lost 5 bases and J lost 4 bases. CDR3 length: 15 residues. Germline assignment: CDR1 SNHLY and CDR2 FYNNEI. CDR3 coding DNA: TGTGCCAGCAGTCGAGGAGGGACTAGCGTAGAGACCCAGTACTTC. Its protein product is CASSRGGTSVETQYF.

The chain recombines TRBV27 with TRBJ1-1, with a possible D match to TRBD1 (5 bases). The V gene's germline CDR1 is MNHEY and CDR2 SMNVEV (reference sequence). V was shortened by 5 bases and J by 7 bases, with 14 bases between the two germline ends. The CDR3 runs 13 residues. CDR3 DNA: TGTGCCAGCAGTCCTCAAGGGGCGTTTGAAGCTTTCTTT. It encodes CASSPQGAFEAFF.

The V and J genes are TRBV19 and TRBJ2-1, with D possibly being TRBD2 (6 bases). Germline CDR1 is LNHDA and CDR2 is SQIVND (reference sequence). CDR3 length: 14 amino acids. Trimming took 8 bases from V and 3 from J, leaving 14 bases between them. CDR3 in DNA: TGTGCCAGTGGGGGAGGAACCTTCTACAATGAGCAGTTCTTC. This translates into CASGGGTFYNEQFF.

This clone was found once. The CDR3 DNA sequence: TGTGCCAGCTCACCACCGAACAGGGGAGATAAAGAGACCCAGTACTTC. Amino acids: CASSPPNRGDKETQYF. J is TRBJ2-5 and V is TRBV18, with 7 positions matching TRBD1. Germline lookup yields CDR1 KGHSH and CDR2 LQKENI. CDR3 size: 16 residues. J was trimmed by 3 bases and V by 0 bases; bases with no gene match: 7.

Written as DNA, the CDR3 is TGTGCCAGCAGCCCAACTAGCGGCCTCACAGATACGCAGTATTTT. It translates to CASSPTSGLTDTQYF. The V and J genes are TRBV7-3 and TRBJ2-3; 8 positions match TRBD2. This CDR3 spans 15 amino acids. V dropped 5 bases and J dropped 2; count of bases not matched to a gene: 6. From germline, CDR1 is SGHTA and CDR2 FQGTGA.

The CDR3 here is CATSGETSSAEQFF. CDR3 bases: TGTGCCACCAGTGGGGAGACTAGTTCGGCTGAGCAGTTCTTC. The chain employs TRBV24-1 and TRBJ2-1; TRBD2 might be the D (6 bases). This CDR3 is built from 14 residues. Trimming removed 5 bases from V and 9 bases from J, with 16 bases in between. Germline assignment: CDR1 KGHDR and CDR2 SFDVKD.

The chain combines TRBV5-1 with TRBJ2-5; the D gene is possibly TRBD2 (6 bases). V lost 4 bases to trimming and J lost 3 bases, with 13 bases between them. The length of the CDR3 is 14 residues. CDR1 is SGHRS and CDR2 is YFSETQ in the germline V gene. The CDR3: CASSISGYKETQYF. CDR3 DNA sequence: TGCGCCAGCAGCATTAGCGGCTACAAAGAGACCCAGTACTTC.

J is TRBJ2-5 and V is TRBV10-2; D call uncertain. The V gene's germline CDR1 is WSHSY and CDR2 SAAADI. CDR3 length: 13 residues. Trimming pared 1 base from V and 2 bases from J, leaving 5 bases between. CDR3 sequence reads: CASSEFFQETQYF. CDR3 in DNA: TGCGCCAGCAGTGAGTTCTTTCAAGAGACCCAGTACTTC.

V gene TRBV2 combines with J gene TRBJ2-3; 12 positions agree with TRBD2. Germline CDR1 is SNHLY and CDR2 is FYNNEI. V dropped 3 bases and J dropped 2; count of bases not matched to a gene: 3. The CDR3 contains 16 residues. CDR3 nucleotides: TGTGCCAGCAGTGATCGACTAGCGGGAGACACAGATACGCAGTATTTT. Its protein product is CASSDRLAGDTDTQYF.

V gene TRBV2 combines with J gene TRBJ2-4; 12 bases agree with TRBD2. The CDR3 is made up of 15 amino acids. Unmatched junction bases numbered 12, after V lost 6 bases and J lost 12 bases. Germline-derived CDR1 and CDR2 are SNHLY and FYNNEI. CDR3 in DNA: TGTGCCAGCAGGGGCGGACTAGCGGGATTATTCGATCAGTACTTC. This translates into CASRGGLAGLFDQYF.

This CDR3 reads CASSIQGSNQPQHF. In nucleotides, the CDR3 is TGTGCCAGCAGCATACAGGGTAGCAATCAGCCCCAGCATTTT. The chain employs TRBV7-9 and TRBJ1-5; tentative D call: TRBD1 (6 bases). CDR1 and CDR2 (germline): SEHNR, FQNEAQ (reference sequence). V lost 5 bases, J lost 0 bases, and 8 bases lay in between. CDR3 length: 14 residues.

The V gene is TRBV3-1 (or the pseudogene TRBV3-2), the J gene TRBJ2-5, with 7 bases identical to TRBD1. V shed 6 bases, J shed 2 bases, and the junction held 9 bases outside the gene matches. There are 15 residues in the CDR3. Per germline, CDR1 LGHDT and CDR2 YNNKEL (reference sequence). The CDR3 loop reads CASSQLRGPQETQYF. In DNA, the CDR3 is TGTGCCAGCAGTCAGCTGAGGGGGCCTCAAGAGACCCAGTACTTC.

This rearrangement joins TRBV7-8 to TRBJ2-4; D is possibly TRBD1 (5 bases). The length of the CDR3 is 15 residues. The V gene's germline CDR1 is SGHVS and CDR2 FQNEAQ. V was pared by 5 bases and J by 4 bases, with 15 bases between. DNA of the CDR3: TGTGCCAGCAGCCCCCAGCAGGGTTTAAAAAACATTCAGTACTTC. It codes for CASSPQQGLKNIQYF.

The chain employs TRBV7-6 and TRBJ2-3; TRBD1 matches at 7 bases. In germline, CDR1 is SGHVS, CDR2 FNYEAQ. The CDR3 runs 13 residues. V was pared by 8 bases and J by 2 bases, with 4 bases of the junction left unmatched. The CDR3 loop is CASGDRYTDTQYF. In nucleotides, the CDR3 is TGTGCCAGCGGGGACAGATACACAGATACGCAGTATTTT.

This clone was found a few times. The chain is built from TRBV7-9 and TRBJ2-1; the match to TRBD2 covers 8 bases. The CDR3 loop spans 14 amino acids. Germline CDR1 SEHNR, CDR2 FQNEAQ (reference sequence). Trimming took 2 bases from V and 6 from J; bases not matched to a gene: 3. In DNA, the CDR3 is TGTGCCAGCAGCTTAACTAGCGGCTTCAATGAGCAGTTCTTC. Protein product: CASSLTSGFNEQFF.

The gene calls are TRBV19 and TRBJ2-6; D not resolved. The CDR3 has 17 amino acids. Germline V gives CDR1 LNHDA, CDR2 SQIVND (reference sequence). V lost 2 bases, J lost 0 bases, and 11 bases lay in between. CDR3 region: CASSISIGSSGANVLTF. CDR3 sequence (DNA): TGTGCCAGTAGTATATCGATCGGGTCCTCTGGGGCCAACGTCCTGACTTTC.

This sequence joins TRBV27 and TRBJ1-2, with 11 nucleotides matching TRBD1. V dropped 2 bases and J dropped 5; count of bases not matched to a gene: 4. The CDR3 sequence is 15 residues long. From germline, CDR1 is MNHEY and CDR2 SMNVEV (reference sequence). The CDR3 sequence: CASSLKGTGGYGYTF. The CDR3 DNA is TGTGCCAGCAGTTTAAAAGGGACAGGGGGGTATGGCTACACCTTC.

In this sample, this clone turned up a few times. The V gene is TRBV7-8, the J gene TRBJ1-4; D is ambiguous. CDR1 is SGHVS, CDR2 FQNEAQ, per germline. V lost 0 bases and J 8 bases, leaving 13 bases between the germline ends. The CDR3 consists of 15 residues. CDR3 sequence reads: CASSLASGVGEKLFF. The CDR3 bases are TGTGCCAGCAGCTTAGCTTCCGGGGTCGGCGAAAAACTGTTTTTT.

The CDR3 DNA follows: TGTGCCAGCAGCTTATCCCGTCGAGGGTTCGGGGGCACTGAAGCTTTCTTT. Protein: CASSLSRRGFGGTEAFF. The chain employs TRBV13 and TRBJ1-1; D possibly corresponds to TRBD1 (5 bases). V lost 2 bases and J lost 4, with 20 bases in between. Per the germline V gene, CDR1 is PRHDT and CDR2 is FYEKMQ (reference sequence). The CDR3 contains 17 residues.

A single count supports this clone. The rearrangement uses TRBV5-1 and TRBJ2-2; a weak D match, TRBD2 (5 bases). Germline V gives CDR1 SGHRS, CDR2 YFSETQ. The CDR3 is 14 amino acids. V lost 1 base and J 7 bases, leaving 11 bases between the germline ends. Here the CDR3 reads CASSLISGGGELFF. The CDR3 DNA sequence: TGCGCCAGCAGCTTGATTTCAGGAGGCGGGGAGCTGTTTTTT.

V and J are TRBV4-2 and TRBJ2-1; 8 nucleotides line up with TRBD2. With V trimmed by 0 bases and J by 7 bases, 5 bases remained unmatched. Germline CDR1 and CDR2: LGHNA and YNFKEQ. The CDR3 extends over 15 amino acids. The CDR3 sequence: CASSQDWASGNEQFF. The CDR3 coding sequence is TGTGCCAGCAGCCAAGATTGGGCTAGCGGGAATGAGCAGTTCTTC.

The chain couples TRBV27 to TRBJ2-7, with unresolved D. Germline-derived CDR1 and CDR2 are MNHEY and SMNVEV (reference sequence). The CDR3 has 13 amino acids. The V gene lost 5 bases and the J gene lost 0 bases, with 8 bases spanning the gap. The DNA for the CDR3 is TGTGCCAGCAGTCCGCGGTTCTCCTACGAGCAGTACTTC. Protein product: CASSPRFSYEQYF.

The CDR3 is CASSLFASGRVSSYNEQFF. The CDR3 coding sequence is TGCGCCAGCAGCTTGTTCGCTAGCGGGAGGGTCAGCTCCTACAATGAGCAGTTCTTC. This chain connects TRBV5-1 to TRBJ2-1, with 12 bases fitting TRBD2. Germline values: CDR1 SGHRS, CDR2 YFSETQ. This CDR3 has 19 amino acids. Trimming took 1 base from V and 0 from J; bases not matched to a gene: 8. The whole variable domain, remainder taken from reference TRBV5-1 and TRBJ2-1, is KAGVTQTPRYLIKTRGQQVTLSCSPISGHRSVSWYQQTPGQGLQFLFEYFSETQRNKGNFPGRFSGRQFSNSRSEMNVSTLELGDSALYLCASSLFASGRVSSYNEQFFGPGTRLTVL.

This clone was recorded only once. This rearrangement joins TRBV7-2 to TRBJ2-7, with D possibly being TRBD2 (6 bases). Germline CDR1 SGHTA, CDR2 FQGNSA. The germline V and J ends were trimmed by 2 bases and 4 bases, with 12 bases remaining between them. There are 14 residues in the CDR3. The CDR3 region is CASSLPGAVYEQYF. In nucleotides, the CDR3 is TGTGCCAGCAGCTTACCGGGAGCGGTTTACGAGCAGTACTTC.

The chain combines TRBV5-4 with TRBJ1-6, with D perhaps matching TRBD1 (5 bases). CDR1 and CDR2 (germline): SGHNT, YYREEE (reference sequence). The CDR3 spans 17 residues. V lost 0 bases, J lost 0 bases, and 10 bases lay in between. As DNA, the CDR3 is TGTGCCAGCAGCTTGGGGGGCCCGAGCTCCTATAATTCACCCCTCCACTTT. Its protein is CASSLGGPSSYNSPLHF. The full variable domain, in which reference TRBV5-4 and TRBJ1-6 provide the parts outside the CDR3, is ETGVTQSPTHLIKTRGQQVTLRCSSQSGHNTVSWYQQALGQGPQFIFQYYREEENGRGNFPPRFSGLQFPNYSSELNVNALELDDSALYLCASSLGGPSSYNSPLHFGNGTRLTVT.

V and J are TRBV5-1 and TRBJ2-7; TRBD2 matches 9 bases. The germline CDR1 and CDR2 sequences are SGHRS and YFSETQ. The CDR3 contains 13 residues. With V trimmed by 4 bases and J by 4 bases, 3 bases remained unmatched. The CDR3 region is CASSGSGSYEQYF. DNA of the CDR3: TGCGCCAGCAGCGGTAGCGGGAGTTACGAGCAGTACTTC.

This sequence joins TRBV7-2 and TRBJ2-1, with a possible D match to TRBD1 (6 bases). The CDR3 sequence is 15 residues long. Germline loops: CDR1 SGHTA, CDR2 FQGNSA. V gave up 4 bases and J gave up 5 bases, with 15 bases separating them. Written as DNA, the CDR3 is TGTGCCAGCAGCTCAGGGGCAGGGCAGCACAATGAGCAGTTCTTC. The encoded protein is CASSSGAGQHNEQFF.